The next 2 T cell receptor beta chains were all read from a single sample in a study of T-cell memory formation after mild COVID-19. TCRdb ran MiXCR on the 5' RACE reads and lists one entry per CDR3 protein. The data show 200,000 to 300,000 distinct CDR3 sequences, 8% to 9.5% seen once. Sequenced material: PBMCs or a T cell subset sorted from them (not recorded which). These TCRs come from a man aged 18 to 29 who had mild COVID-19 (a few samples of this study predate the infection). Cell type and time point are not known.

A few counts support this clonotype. CDR3 amino acids: CASSQAHNSPYGYTF. DNA of the CDR3: TGTGCCAGCAGCCAAGCGCACAATAGTCCCTATGGCTACACCTTC. This rearrangement joins TRBV14 to TRBJ1-2; D is uncertain. Per germline, CDR1 SGHDN and CDR2 FVKESK. Trimming left V 1 base short and J 4 bases short, with 13 bases between. The CDR3 extends over 15 amino acids.

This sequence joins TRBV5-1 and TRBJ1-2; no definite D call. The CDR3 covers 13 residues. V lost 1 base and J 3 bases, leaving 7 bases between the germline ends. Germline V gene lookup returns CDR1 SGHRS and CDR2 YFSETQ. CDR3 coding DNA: TGCGCCAGCAGCTTGAACGGTTACTATGGCTACACCTTC. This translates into CASSLNGYYGYTF.